These T cell receptor beta chains were read from a single sample in a study of molecular identifiers for immune sequencing clone quantification. TCRdb reanalysed the PCR reads using MiXCR and keeps one entry per CDR3 protein. This sample has under 800,000 distinct CDR3 sequences, with less than 30% found just once. Sequencing was performed on naive CD8+ T cells from blood, with Jurkat cell RNA spiked in. All receptors come from a human donor in good health. Some libraries in this study had Jurkat cell RNA spiked in. The CDR3 runs from the conserved cysteine through the conserved F or W. A D gene is named only where the DNA matches it firmly. Only some rows state a clone size, as once, few, many or a class for expanded clones.

clone_size | d_call | j_call | v_call | cdr3_nt | cdr3_aa
few | TRBD2 | TRBJ2-7 | TRBV13 | TGTGCCAGCAGCCTCCAAGCGGGGTTCGCCTACGAGCAGTACTTC | CASSLQAGFAYEQYF
many | TRBD2 | TRBJ2-2 | TRBV20-1 | TGCAGTGCTAGAGATGGAGGTAGCGGGAGGGGAAACACCGGGGAGCTGTTTTTT | CSARDGGSGRGNTGELFF
few | . | TRBJ1-1 | TRBV12-3/TRBV12-4 | TGTGCCAGCAGCCAGGGCCCTGGGACTACTCCTGAAGCTTTCTTT | CASSQGPGTTPEAFF
few | . | TRBJ1-2 | TRBV9 | TGTGCCAGCAGCGTAGGGACACATCCTAACTATGGCTACACCTTC | CASSVGTHPNYGYTF
. | . | TRBJ2-2 | TRBV5-6 | TGTGCCAGCAGCCAGGACATGGGTGACACCGGGGAGCTGTTTTTT | CASSQDMGDTGELFF
. | . | TRBJ2-1 | TRBV7-9 | TGTGCCAGCAGCATGGTCGAAGGGAGGAATGAGCAGTTCTTC | CASSMVEGRNEQFF
many | TRBD1 | TRBJ2-7 | TRBV27 | TGTGCCAGTACGGGACAGATGAACGAGCAGTACTTC | CASTGQMNEQYF
many | TRBD1 | TRBJ1-5 | TRBV12-3/TRBV12-4 | TGTGCCAGCACCCGGACAGGGCAAGGCAATCAGCCCCAGCATTTT | CASTRTGQGNQPQHF
many | TRBD1 | TRBJ2-7 | TRBV19 | TGTGCCAGTAGTATAGCCGGGACAGGGGACCACGAGCAGTACTTC | CASSIAGTGDHEQYF
. | . | TRBJ1-1 | TRBV10-3 | TGTGCCATCACCGATGAGATGGGCACTGCCGCTTTCTTT | CAITDEMGTAAFF
many | . | TRBJ2-3 | TRBV27 | TGTGCCAGCAGTTTAATGGGCTTCTGGGATACGCAGTATTTT | CASSLMGFWDTQYF
. | . | TRBJ1-1 | TRBV27 | TGTACCAGCAGTTTAAGCCCCCGGCAGGGCCTCAACACTGAAGCTTTCTTT | CTSSLSPRQGLNTEAFF
. | . | TRBJ2-7 | TRBV29-1 | TGCAGCGTTGGGGAGGCAGGGTACTACGCGCAGTCCTTC | CSVGEAGYYAQSF
once | . | TRBJ2-7 | TRBV6-2/TRBV6-3 | TGTGCCAGCAGTTACCTAACAAACACCTACGAGCAGTACTTC | CASSYLTNTYEQYF
few | . | TRBJ2-1 | TRBV7-2 | TGTGCCAGCAGCTTAGCCGCGGGACCGGTAGGCAATGAGCAGTTCTTC | CASSLAAGPVGNEQFF
. | TRBD2 | TRBJ2-3 | TRBV12-3/TRBV12-4 | TGTGCCAGCAGTTTGCCGTGGGAGGGCCTTCTGCCAGATACGCAGTATTTT | CASSLPWEGLLPDTQYF
few | . | TRBJ2-2 | TRBV4-3 | TGCGCCAGCAGCCAAGATTTCCGGGCTCACACCGGGGAGCTGTTTTTT | CASSQDFRAHTGELFF
few | . | TRBJ2-3 | TRBV15 | TGTGCCACCAGCAGAGATGGAGGGGGACACACAGATACGCAGTATTTT | CATSRDGGGHTDTQYF
many | . | TRBJ2-7 | TRBV4-1 | TGCGCCAGCTCCTTCTCCGGGACGTCCTCAACCTACGAGCAGTACTTC | CASSFSGTSSTYEQYF
. | TRBD2 | TRBJ2-5 | TRBV11-2 | TGTGCCAGCAGCTTTGTACTAGCGGGTTTCCAAGAGACCCAGTACTTC | CASSFVLAGFQETQYF
many | TRBD1 | TRBJ1-1 | TRBV7-8 | TGTGCCAGCAGCTTAAGGGACAGGGGATCTACTGAAGCTTTCTTT | CASSLRDRGSTEAFF
once | . | TRBJ1-2 | TRBV6-2/TRBV6-3 | TGTGCCAGCAGTTCCTTGGACGCCGAAGGATATGGCTACACCTTC | CASSSLDAEGYGYTF
once | TRBD2 | TRBJ2-2 | TRBV19 | TGTGCCAGTACCTATCCGGGGGGAGCTGACACCGGGGAGCTGTTTTTT | CASTYPGGADTGELFF
. | TRBD1 | TRBJ1-1 | TRBV27 | TGTGCCAGCAGCCCCCTCCAGGGGGTGACCACTGAAGCTTTCTTT | CASSPLQGVTTEAFF
few | . | TRBJ2-2 | TRBV14 | TGTACCAGCAGCCAAGATGCCGGGGAGCTGTTTTTT | CTSSQDAGELFF
few | TRBD2 | TRBJ2-1 | TRBV20-1 | TGCAGTGCTAGAGCCGGGACTAGCGGTTACAATGAGCAGTTCTTC | CSARAGTSGYNEQFF
many | . | TRBJ2-3 | TRBV7-9 | TGTGCCAGCAGATTCCCCAGGGACACAGATACGCAGTATTTT | CASRFPRDTDTQYF
few | TRBD1 | TRBJ1-1 | TRBV6-6 | TGTGCCGGGGGACAGCTCTTTGGTGAAGCTTTCTTT | CAGGQLFGEAFF
. | . | TRBJ1-3 | TRBV30 | TGTGCCTGCGGGGTTCCCTCTGGAAACACCATATATTTT | CACGVPSGNTIYF
many | . | TRBJ1-1 | TRBV4-3 | TGCGCCAGCAGCCAAGACCGGGACATCGGGCTCACTGAAGCTTTCTTT | CASSQDRDIGLTEAFF
. | . | TRBJ2-3 | TRBV10-1 | TGCGCCAGCAGTGAGCCGAATGGGGCCTCTCGGTATTTT | CASSEPNGASRYF
many | . | TRBJ1-5 | TRBV27 | TGTGCCAGCAGACGGGGGGATCAGCCCCAGCATTTT | CASRRGDQPQHF
. | . | TRBJ1-5 | TRBV7-9 | TGTGCCAGCAGCCCAGGAAGCAGGGGTTTAGGGAATCAGCCCCAGCATTTT | CASSPGSRGLGNQPQHF
. | . | TRBJ2-7 | TRBV5-6 | TGTGCCAGCAGCTACGACCTAACCTACGAGCAGTACTTC | CASSYDLTYEQYF
few | TRBD2 | TRBJ2-1 | TRBV6-1 | TGTGCCAGCGGACTAGCGGATACCTCCTACAATGAGCAGTTCTTC | CASGLADTSYNEQFF
few | TRBD1 | TRBJ1-2 | TRBV28 | TGTGCCAGCAGTTCCAGGGGGCGTGGATATGGCTACACCTTC | CASSSRGRGYGYTF
many | . | TRBJ2-6 | TRBV6-6 | TGTGCCAGCAGTTACCTTTTAACTCCACACCTCTCTGGGGCCAACGTCCTGACTTTC | CASSYLLTPHLSGANVLTF
few | . | TRBJ2-1 | TRBV30 | TGTGCCTGGAGTGTACTCGGCAGGGGGGCCTACAATGAGCAGTTCTTC | CAWSVLGRGAYNEQFF
few | . | TRBJ2-7 | TRBV7-9 | TGTGCCAGCCGCCCTGGGGGATCGAGCTCCTACGAGCAGTACTTC | CASRPGGSSSYEQYF
many | . | TRBJ1-5 | TRBV12-3/TRBV12-4 | TGTGCCAGCAGTTCCCCGGAAGGGGTCGGCAATCAGCCCCAGCATTTT | CASSSPEGVGNQPQHF
. | . | TRBJ2-1 | TRBV5-3 | TGTGCCAGCAGCTTGTGGGGGGCCGGTGAGCAGTTCTTC | CASSLWGAGEQFF
. | TRBD2 | TRBJ2-1 | TRBV2 | TGTGTCAGCAGTGTACGCGGGGGTATAGGGTCCTACAATGAGCAGTTCTTC | CVSSVRGGIGSYNEQFF
. | . | TRBJ2-1 | TRBV20-1 | TGCAGTGCTAGTAAGGTCCTCTCCTACAATGAGCAGTTCTTC | CSASKVLSYNEQFF
once | . | TRBJ1-5 | TRBV6-1 | . | CASCLGQIYNCQPQHF
many | . | TRBJ1-1 | TRBV7-9 | TGTGCCAGCAGTCTCGAGGGGTCTGAAGCTTTCTTT | CASSLEGSEAFF
many | . | TRBJ2-2 | TRBV7-9 | TGTGCCAGCAGCTTAGTTTTGTTGACCGGGGAGCTGTTTTTT | CASSLVLLTGELFF
. | TRBD2 | TRBJ2-5 | TRBV7-7 | TGTGCCAGCAGCAAGTATACTAGCGGGGGGAACCTAAAAGAGACCCAGTACTTC | CASSKYTSGGNLKETQYF
. | . | TRBJ2-2 | TRBV4-3 | TGCGCCAGCAGCCAAGATCTTTTAGCGGTGAACACCGGGGAGCTGTTTTTT | CASSQDLLAVNTGELFF
. | TRBD1 | TRBJ2-3 | TRBV2 | TGTGCCAGCAGTGAAGCCATAGGGGGCTGGGATACGCGGTATTTT | CASSEAIGGWDTRYF
. | . | TRBJ1-5 | TRBV11-3 | TGTGCCAGCAGCTTCGCCGGGACGGCGAATAGCAATCAGCCCCAGCCTTTT | CASSFAGTANSNQPQPF
. | TRBD1 | TRBJ2-3 | TRBV13 | TGTGCCAGCAGCTCGACCGGGACAGGGTACGTTACGCAGTATTTT | CASSSTGTGYVTQYF
. | TRBD2 | TRBJ2-7 | TRBV5-1 | TGCGCCAGCAGCTTGAGCCCTAGCGGGAGAACCGAGCAGTACTTC | CASSLSPSGRTEQYF
few | . | TRBJ2-5 | TRBV6-5 | TGTGCCAGCAGTCCTAGCCACCCGGACCTTTACACCTCAGAGACCCAGTACTTC | CASSPSHPDLYTSETQYF
few | . | TRBJ2-5 | TRBV4-3 | TGCGCCAGCAGCCAAGACTATTGGGGGGAGACCCAGTACTTC | CASSQDYWGETQYF